A single T cell receptor beta chain is shown here with its context. Its antigen is still unknown. This specimen comes from a study of early T cells in non-severe SARS-CoV-2 infection. As for the study in general: With bulk RNA from unsorted whole blood as input, sequencing yielded unpaired chains. Findings and caveats of the study: VDJdb matching skewed toward anti-spike CD8 responses, missing private and CD4 specificities.

Individual cDNA molecules received unique molecular identifiers. TCRdb itself ran the 5' RACE reads through MiXCR, one entry per CDR3 protein. Seen here are tens of thousands of distinct CDR3 sequences, under 11% observed once, and the top ten hold roughly 4.8%. The CDR3 spans 13 residues. Trimming took off 6 bases at V and 4 bases at J, with 11 bases between the two ends. This rearrangement joins TRBV12-3 or TRBV12-4 to TRBJ2-3; D is perhaps TRBD2 (5 bases). Sequencing was carried out using whole blood. This sequence was found in an adult who was a healthcare worker with PCR-confirmed SARS-CoV-2 infection or an uninfected control (not recorded which). The CDR3, as DNA: TGTGCCAGCAGAAAGAGGGTGTCAGATACGCAGTATTTT. Its protein product is CASRKRVSDTQYF.